Listed below are T cell receptor beta chains from one sample, sequenced in a study of blood T cell repertoires in COVID-19. Assay used: immunoSEQ multiplex PCR; TCRdb lists only in-frame clones, some missing. Of approximately 100,000 clones listed, roughly two thirds were seen once; the top ten hold about 6.5%. Sequencing was performed on peripheral blood. The receptors shown here come from a man older than 75 with acute or convalescent COVID-19. Both conserved end residues are trimmed from each CDR3.

cdr3_aa: ASSTGTSYTEAF; v_call: TRBV6-6; j_call: TRBJ1-1
cdr3_aa: ATEGAGNQPQH; v_call: TRBV24-1; j_call: TRBJ1-5
cdr3_aa: ASSNRDRVSPLH; v_call: TRBV7-2; j_call: TRBJ1-6
cdr3_aa: ASSESGQGAVGYT; v_call: TRBV2; j_call: TRBJ1-2
cdr3_aa: ASSLSTSGYNEQF; v_call: TRBV7-2; j_call: TRBJ2-1
cdr3_aa: ASSLGSGDDEQF; v_call: TRBV11-2; j_call: TRBJ2-1
cdr3_aa: ATSSAGVETQY; v_call: TRBV24-1; j_call: TRBJ2-5
cdr3_aa: ASSPVSNQPQH; v_call: TRBV12-3/TRBV12-4; j_call: TRBJ1-5
cdr3_aa: ATSDPTANTGELF; v_call: TRBV24-1; j_call: TRBJ2-2
cdr3_aa: ATSDGGQNTGELF; v_call: TRBV24-1; j_call: TRBJ2-2
cdr3_aa: ASSRPGLGVGELF; v_call: TRBV11-2; j_call: TRBJ2-2